This entry lists 2 T cell receptor beta chains sequenced from one sample in a study of blood T cells in healthy people across ages. Using a J-beta primer mix together with a sample-barcoded 5' primer, a second PCR was run for roughly 7 to 12 cycles. TCRdb called the 5' RACE reads again in MiXCR, with one record for every CDR3 protein. The profile shows roughly 1,700,000 distinct CDR3 sequences, 28% of them singletons. The sample taken for sequencing was blood. All receptors derive from a woman aged 25 to 39 in good health.

The J gene is TRBJ2-3, the V gene TRBV29-1; maybe TRBD2 (5 bases). CDR3 length equals 13 residues. Germline CDR1 is SQVTM and CDR2 is ANQGSEA. Trimming took 0 bases from V and 6 from J, leaving 10 bases between them. CDR3 region: CSVEDLRRDTQYF. The CDR3 nucleotides are TGCAGCGTTGAAGATCTTAGGAGGGATACGCAGTATTTT.

In the case of this clonotype: This may stem from a read error, because a much larger clone lies one nucleotide away. The chain recombines TRBV6-5 with TRBJ2-1; D may be TRBD1 (6 bases). CDR3 length: 13 amino acids. Trimming pared 5 bases from V and 10 bases from J, leaving 15 bases between. Germline V CDR1 and CDR2: MNHEY, SVGAGI. The CDR3 DNA reads TGTGCCAGCAGTCGATTGGACAGTACCGAGCAGTTCTTC. It is translated as CASSRLDSTEQFF.